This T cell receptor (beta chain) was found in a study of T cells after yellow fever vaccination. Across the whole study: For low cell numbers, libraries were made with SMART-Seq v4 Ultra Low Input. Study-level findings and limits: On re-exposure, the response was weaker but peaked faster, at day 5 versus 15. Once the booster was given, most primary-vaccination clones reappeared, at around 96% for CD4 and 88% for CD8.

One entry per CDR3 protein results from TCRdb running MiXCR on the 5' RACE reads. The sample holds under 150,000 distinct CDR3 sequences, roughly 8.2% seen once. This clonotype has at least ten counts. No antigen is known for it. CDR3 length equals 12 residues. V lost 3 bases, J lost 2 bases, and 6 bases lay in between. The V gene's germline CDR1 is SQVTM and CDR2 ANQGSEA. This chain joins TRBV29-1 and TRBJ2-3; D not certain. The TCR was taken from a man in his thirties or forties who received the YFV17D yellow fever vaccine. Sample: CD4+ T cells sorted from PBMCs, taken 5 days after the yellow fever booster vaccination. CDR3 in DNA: TGCAGCGTTGACGACCACACAGATACGCAGTATTTT. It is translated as CSVDDHTDTQYF.